The clone carrying this T cell receptor (beta chain) has just a few counts. This specimen comes from a study of T cell responses to AZD1222 COVID-19 vaccine. The method was immunoSEQ multiplex PCR; TCRdb's version includes in-frame clones alone and lacks a portion of them. Among about 75,000 clones listed, 88% were seen once. Germline V CDR1 and CDR2: SGHDT, YYEEEE. V was shortened by 2 bases and J by 6 bases, with 11 bases between the two germline ends. This CDR3 has 13 residues. The TCR was taken from an adult who received the MenACWY meningococcal vaccine as a control. This chain links TRBV5-6 with TRBJ1-1; no definite D call. Material: peripheral blood, obtained 28 days after the second dose of the MenACWY control vaccine. The CDR3 reads CASSFEVFAEAFF. For the CDR3, the DNA is TGTGCCAGCAGCTTTGAGGTTTTCGCTGAAGCTTTCTTT.